A single sample is the source of the 29 T cell receptor beta chains below, sequenced in a study of type 1 regulatory T cells. The antigens for these receptors are not known. Using its own MiXCR run on the reads, TCRdb lists one record per CDR3 protein. The top ten clones hold more than 2% of a sample with just under 65,000 distinct CDR3 sequences, about 50% of them seen once. Sequencing used cultured non-Tr1 T cells, either the whole culture or a sorted T cell fraction (not recorded which). Every receptor here comes from a human donor in good health.

The V call is TRBV6-1, the J call TRBJ2-3; D gene uncertain. Germline CDR1 reads MNHNS; CDR2 reads SASEGT. V was pared by 7 bases and J by 6 bases, with 8 bases between. The CDR3 extends over 11 amino acids. The CDR3 loop is CASTNSDTQYF. The DNA for the CDR3 is TGTGCCAGCACAAATTCCGATACGCAGTATTTT.

The chain is built from TRBV27 and TRBJ1-1; TRBD1 agrees at 8 bases. CDR1 MNHEY and CDR2 SMNVEV come from the germline V gene (reference sequence). The CDR3 is 17 residues long. With V trimmed by 6 bases and J by 2 bases, 14 bases remained unmatched. This CDR3 is CASSTGGLGASNTEAFF. CDR3 coding DNA: TGTGCCAGCAGCACAGGGGGTTTGGGGGCGTCTAACACTGAAGCTTTCTTT.

This clonotype was detected only a few times. The genes are TRBV19 and TRBJ2-1; 11 bases are a match to TRBD1. The J segment lost 8 bases and the V segment lost 5 bases, leaving 8 bases of the junction unmatched. The CDR3 is made up of 15 amino acids. Germline CDR1 and CDR2: LNHDA and SQIVND (reference sequence). The CDR3 region is CASSVGQGALDEQFF. DNA of the CDR3: TGTGCCAGTAGTGTTGGACAGGGGGCACTCGATGAGCAGTTCTTC. Complete variable domain (other parts from reference TRBV19 and TRBJ2-1): DGGITQSPKYLFRKEGQNVTLSCEQNLNHDAMYWYRQDPGQGLRLIYYSQIVNDFQKGDIAEGYSVSREKKESFPLTVTSAQKNPTAFYLCASSVGQGALDEQFFGPGTRLTVL.

The rearrangement links TRBV7-8 to TRBJ2-6; D ambiguous. CDR1 is SGHVS and CDR2 is FQNEAQ in the germline V gene. Deletions cut 5 bases from V and 4 bases from J, with 15 bases between. The CDR3 has 16 amino acids. This CDR3 is CASSLNGARGANVLTF. The CDR3 coding sequence is TGTGCCAGCAGCCTCAATGGAGCGAGGGGGGCCAACGTCCTGACTTTC.

This clonotype was seen once. The genes are TRBV2 and TRBJ1-1; TRBD1 agrees at 8 bases. J gave up 1 base and V 10 bases, and 8 bases lay outside the gene matches. The CDR3 contains 14 residues. Germline loops: CDR1 SNHLY, CDR2 FYNNEI. The CDR3 is CANRGAGGNTEAFF. CDR3 coding DNA: TGTGCCAACAGGGGGGCAGGGGGGAACACTGAAGCTTTCTTT.

The table lists this clonotype with a few counts. The V gene is TRBV7-2, the J gene TRBJ2-7; no clear D. V was cut by 1 base and J by 0 bases, with 10 bases left in between. Germline assignment: CDR1 SGHTA and CDR2 FQGNSA. There are 15 residues in the CDR3. DNA of the CDR3: TGTGCCAGCAGCTTAGGTCAGCAAAACTCCTACGAGCAGTACTTC. Encoded protein: CASSLGQQNSYEQYF.

CDR3 bases: TGTGCCAGCAGCCCACACGCGGCAGGGGCCCACACTGAAGCTTTCTTT. Translation gives CASSPHAAGAHTEAFF. The rearrangement joins TRBV14 to TRBJ1-1, with D tentatively TRBD1 (6 bases). The CDR3 is 16 amino acids. Trimming shortened V by 4 bases and J by 3 bases, and 18 bases separated the two germline ends. Germline CDR1 SGHDN, CDR2 FVKESK.

This clonotype was observed a handful of times. The J gene is TRBJ2-6, the V gene TRBV5-1; no definite D call. Germline CDR1 reads SGHRS; CDR2 reads YFSETQ. V dropped 4 bases and J dropped 1 base, with 9 bases sitting between them. This CDR3 region has 15 residues. The CDR3 loop is CASSQDPSGANVLTF. DNA of the CDR3: TGCGCCAGCAGCCAGGACCCATCTGGGGCCAACGTCCTGACTTTC.

The chain has TRBV5-1 and TRBJ2-4, with D tentatively TRBD2 (5 bases). Germline V lookup: CDR1 SGHRS, CDR2 YFSETQ. The V end was cut by 4 bases, the J end by 1 base, with 12 bases between. The CDR3 spans 15 residues. CDR3 protein: CASSAGLVAKNIQYF. In DNA form, the CDR3 reads TGCGCCAGCAGCGCAGGACTGGTGGCCAAAAACATTCAGTACTTC.

V usage is TRBV18 and J usage is TRBJ1-1; D uncertain. Trimming took off 10 bases at V and 1 base at J, with 13 bases between the two ends. This CDR3 has 13 residues. Germline CDR1 KGHSH, CDR2 LQKENI. The CDR3 reads CANTRTQNTEAFF. In nucleotides, the CDR3 is TGTGCCAACACCCGGACGCAGAACACTGAAGCTTTCTTT.

CDR3 in DNA: TGTGCCAGCAGCCATCCCCGGGCTAGCCTAACGCAGTATTTT. It yields the protein CASSHPRASLTQYF. The J gene is TRBJ2-3, the V gene TRBV27; D may be TRBD2 (5 bases). The V end was cut by 6 bases, the J end by 9 bases, with 19 bases between. Germline loops: CDR1 MNHEY, CDR2 SMNVEV (reference sequence). This CDR3 spans 14 amino acids.

This clonotype was picked up a small number of times. The chain employs TRBV30 and TRBJ1-2; maybe TRBD1 (5 bases). V was pared by 0 bases and J by 5 bases, with 13 bases between. CDR3 length equals 14 residues. CDR1 GTSNPN and CDR2 SVGIG come from the germline V gene (reference sequence). The CDR3 bases are TGTGCCTGGAGTGTAAACCGGGGACGGTATGGCTACACCTTC. Translation: CAWSVNRGRYGYTF.

This chain connects TRBV4-2 to TRBJ2-1; the D gene is possibly TRBD2 (5 bases). Germline CDR1 reads LGHNA; CDR2 reads YNFKEQ. Between the trimmed V and J ends, which lost 3 bases and 9 bases, there was a span of 12 bases. This CDR3 contains 13 residues. The DNA of the CDR3 is TGTGCCAGCAGCCATCCCCGGAGCGGTGAGCAGTTCTTC. The encoded protein is CASSHPRSGEQFF.

This rearrangement joins TRBV28 to TRBJ1-5; D unresolved. Germline CDR1 reads MDHEN; CDR2 reads SYDVKM. The CDR3 totals 12 residues. The V gene lost 5 bases and the J gene lost 6 bases, with 8 bases spanning the gap. CDR3 region: CASSKGLQPQHF. Here the CDR3 DNA reads TGTGCCAGCAGTAAAGGTCTTCAGCCCCAGCATTTT.

The V call is TRBV5-6, the J call TRBJ2-1; no firm D call. CDR1 SGHDT and CDR2 YYEEEE come from the germline V gene. Trimming stripped 1 base from V and 0 bases from J, with 5 bases between. The CDR3 contains 14 residues. CDR3 residues: CASSLPGSYNEQFF. DNA for the CDR3: TGTGCCAGCAGCTTGCCGGGCTCCTACAATGAGCAGTTCTTC.

V and J are TRBV30 and TRBJ1-6; 8 bases are a match to TRBD1. The V segment lost 3 bases and the J segment 7 bases; nucleotides outside the gene matches: 2. Germline-derived CDR1 and CDR2 are GTSNPN and SVGIG (reference sequence). This CDR3 comprises 13 residues. The DNA for the CDR3 is TGTGCCTGGAGCCGGGACAGGAATTCACCCCTCCACTTT. It codes for CAWSRDRNSPLHF.

This clonotype appeared a few times. The chain employs TRBV5-1 and TRBJ1-1, with a weak D call TRBD1 (5 bases). Germline V CDR1 and CDR2: SGHRS, YFSETQ. This CDR3 comprises 14 residues. V was cut by 2 bases and J by 1 base, with 9 bases left in between. The CDR3 region has the DNA TGCGCCAGCAGCTTAATCGGGGGGAACACTGAAGCTTTCTTT. Translated: CASSLIGGNTEAFF.

This chain links TRBV4-3 with TRBJ2-5, with D possibly TRBD2 on 5 matching bases. Germline V lookup: CDR1 LGHNA, CDR2 YSLEER. Trimming removed 2 bases at V and 4 bases at J, with 14 bases between. CDR3 length: 15 residues. CDR3 nucleotides: TGCGCCAGCAGCCAAAAGGCGGGTTTAGGAGAGACCCAGTACTTC. Its translation: CASSQKAGLGETQYF.

The sample holds many counts of this clonotype. The gene calls are TRBV15 and TRBJ2-1; D perhaps matches TRBD1 (5 bases). This CDR3 has 15 amino acids. Trimming removed 5 bases from V and 5 bases from J, with 16 bases in between. The germline V gene has CDR1 LNHNV and CDR2 YYDKDF (reference sequence). The CDR3: CATSSGSGWNNEQFF. CDR3 nucleotides: TGTGCCACCAGCTCCGGGTCAGGGTGGAACAATGAGCAGTTCTTC.

The J gene is TRBJ1-5, the V gene TRBV10-3; perhaps TRBD1 as D (5 bases). This CDR3 spans 13 amino acids. V was pared by 4 bases and J by 4 bases, with 8 bases between. Looked up from germline, CDR1 is ENHRY and CDR2 is SYGVKD. CDR3 amino acids: CAISGPGNQPQHF. CDR3 nucleotide sequence: TGTGCCATCAGTGGTCCAGGGAATCAGCCCCAGCATTTT.

The chain is built from TRBV5-1 and TRBJ1-4, with D maybe TRBD1 (5 bases). The V and J ends lost 0 bases and 7 bases respectively, with 10 bases between them. This CDR3 has 14 amino acids. Germline V gene lookup returns CDR1 SGHRS and CDR2 YFSETQ. CDR3 in DNA: TGCGCCAGCAGCTTGGGGGGCCAGGTTGAAAAACTGTTTTTT. Translated, it gives CASSLGGQVEKLFF. The whole variable domain, remainder taken from reference TRBV5-1 and TRBJ1-4, is KAGVTQTPRYLIKTRGQQVTLSCSPISGHRSVSWYQQTPGQGLQFLFEYFSETQRNKGNFPGRFSGRQFSNSRSEMNVSTLELGDSALYLCASSLGGQVEKLFFGSGTQLSVL.

This chain connects TRBV4-3 to TRBJ2-3; 11 positions match TRBD2. Per the germline V gene, CDR1 is LGHNA and CDR2 is YSLEER. CDR3 size: 15 residues. V gave up 5 bases and J gave up 1 base; unmatched junction bases: 2. The CDR3 sequence is CASSWGLAGTDTQYF. In DNA form, the CDR3 reads TGCGCCAGCAGCTGGGGACTAGCGGGCACAGATACGCAGTATTTT.

The chain employs TRBV9 and TRBJ2-2, with D perhaps matching TRBD2 (6 bases). This CDR3 contains 14 residues. Germline assignment: CDR1 SGDLS and CDR2 YYNGEE. With 6 bases removed from V and 0 bases from J, the gap between germline ends came to 9 bases. CDR3 DNA sequence: TGTGCCAGCAAAGGGGACTCGAACACCGGGGAGCTGTTTTTT. Its protein product is CASKGDSNTGELFF.

V is TRBV2 and J is TRBJ2-1; D remains unclear. The CDR3 is 13 amino acids. Germline CDR1 and CDR2: SNHLY and FYNNEI. V was pared by 4 bases and J by 0 bases, with 4 bases between. CDR3 protein: CASSGYSYNEQFF. The DNA of the CDR3 is TGTGCCAGCAGTGGCTACTCCTACAATGAGCAGTTCTTC.

This clonotype showed up just a few times. This chain connects TRBV10-3 to TRBJ1-1; the D is unclear. This CDR3 has 12 residues. Trimming pared 4 bases from V and 2 bases from J, leaving 5 bases between. The germline CDR1 and CDR2 sequences are ENHRY and SYGVKD. CDR3 DNA sequence: TGTGCCATCAGTGGGCCAAACACTGAAGCTTTCTTT. Its protein is CAISGPNTEAFF.

Within the sample, this clonotype is medium-sized. The V gene is TRBV9, the J gene TRBJ2-3; 8 nucleotides align to TRBD1. Germline-derived CDR1 and CDR2 are SGDLS and YYNGEE. The trim removed 4 bases at V and 2 bases at J, leaving 6 bases unmatched. The CDR3 totals 15 residues. The CDR3 protein is CASSPEGQVTDTQYF. The DNA for the CDR3 is TGTGCCAGCAGCCCCGAGGGACAGGTCACAGATACGCAGTATTTT.

There are a few counts of this clonotype. One end of the junction does not line up with germline, which may come from a read error. CDR3 amino acids: CASSYSGRGGIPQGTQYF. CDR3 sequence (DNA): TGTGCCAGCAGTTACTCGGGGAGGGGAGGGATTCCGCAAGGGACCCAGTACTTC. The chain combines TRBV6-5 with TRBJ2-5; TRBD2 aligns across 7 bases. CDR1 is MNHEY and CDR2 is SVGAGI in the germline V gene. The CDR3 length is 18 residues.

The rearrangement joins TRBV21-1 to TRBJ1-1. TRBV21-1 is noted as a pseudogene. CDR3 length: 13 amino acids. The CDR3 region has the DNA TGTGCCAGCAGCAAACATATACACACTGAAGCTTTCTTT. Amino acids: CASSKHIHTEAFF.

The chain recombines TRBV6-5 with TRBJ1-5; unclear D gene. Germline CDR1 and CDR2: MNHEY and SVGAGI. V was pared by 7 bases and J by 2 bases, with 15 bases between. This CDR3 has 15 residues. In nucleotides, the CDR3 is TGTGCCAGCAAGCCGGTGGGGATCGGCAATCAGCCCCAGCATTTT. Translating it yields CASKPVGIGNQPQHF.